One and the same sample provided the 32 T cell receptor beta chains below, sequenced in a study of cytomegalovirus exposure and HLA in healthy donors. This PCR relied on a set of 60 Vbeta primers and 13 Jbeta primers. Profiling relied on immunoSEQ multiplex PCR, and the TCRdb table lists in-frame clones only, not all of them. The data hold under 90,000 clones, with over 65% observed a single time. The specimen sequenced was PBMCs. The receptors were gathered from a man between 50 and 59 years old in good health and CMV-seropositive.

The J gene is TRBJ1-1, the V gene TRBV7-3; no clear D gene. The CDR3 is 13 residues long. Deletions cut 4 bases from V and 0 bases from J, with 6 bases between. Germline V gene lookup returns CDR1 SGHTA and CDR2 FQGTGA. DNA for the CDR3: TGTGCCAGCAGCTCTAACGTGAACACTGAAGCTTTCTTT. Amino acids: CASSSNVNTEAFF.

The genes are TRBV15 and TRBJ1-2, with TRBD1 matching 8 bases. CDR1 and CDR2 (germline): LNHNV, YYDKDF (reference sequence). The trim removed 1 base at V and 8 bases at J, leaving 6 bases unmatched. The CDR3 totals 14 residues. The CDR3, as DNA: TGTGCCACCAGCAGAGTCGGACAGGGAGCCGGCTACACCTTC. It yields the protein CATSRVGQGAGYTF.

The genes are TRBV5-6 and TRBJ1-1, with D perhaps TRBD1 (6 bases). Trimming pared 2 bases from V and 2 bases from J, leaving 10 bases between. The germline V gene encodes CDR1 SGHDT and CDR2 YYEEEE. The CDR3 is made up of 14 amino acids. The CDR3 loop is CASSFGTLNTEAFF. In DNA form, the CDR3 reads TGTGCCAGCAGCTTCGGGACATTAAACACTGAAGCTTTCTTT. Full variable domain (remainder filled in from reference TRBV5-6 and TRBJ1-1): DAGVTQSPTHLIKTRGQQVTLRCSPKSGHDTVSWYQQALGQGPQFIFQYYEEEERQRGNFPDRFSGHQFPNYSSELNVNALLLGDSALYLCASSFGTLNTEAFFGQGTRLTVV.

The chain employs TRBV14 and TRBJ2-2; 12 bases are shared with TRBD2. Germline CDR1 and CDR2: SGHDN and FVKESK. CDR3 length equals 20 residues. V lost 4 bases, J lost 2 bases, and 14 bases stayed unmatched. This CDR3 is CASSPSRLAGDWSNTGELFF. The CDR3, as DNA: TGTGCCAGCAGCCCCTCTAGACTAGCGGGAGATTGGTCTAACACCGGGGAGCTGTTTTTT.

The rearrangement uses TRBV7-9 and TRBJ2-3; the D is unclear. Trimming pared 5 bases from V and 6 bases from J, leaving 6 bases between. Per germline, CDR1 SEHNR and CDR2 FQNEAQ (reference sequence). This CDR3 is built from 11 residues. The CDR3 loop reads CASSPRDTQYF. As DNA, the CDR3 is TGTGCCAGCAGCCCTCGGGATACGCAGTATTTT.

V is TRBV11-3 and J is TRBJ2-4; weak D call: TRBD2 (5 bases). Trimming took 5 bases from V and 9 from J, leaving 11 bases between them. The CDR3 is 12 amino acids. Germline V gives CDR1 SGHNT, CDR2 YENEEA. CDR3 bases: TGTGCCAGCAGCCCGGGGTCGGGCATTCAGTACTTC. This gives the protein CASSPGSGIQYF.

The chain combines TRBV5-1 with TRBJ1-1, with TRBD1 matching 9 bases. V trimming: 1 base; J trimming: 10 bases; junction bases outside the gene matches: 14. Germline assignment: CDR1 SGHRS and CDR2 YFSETQ. CDR3 length: 16 residues. The CDR3 bases are TGCGCCAGCAGCTTGTCTGGTATAGGGACAGGGAGTAGAGCTTTCTTT. Amino acids: CASSLSGIGTGSRAFF. The variable domain in full, completed from reference TRBV5-1 and TRBJ1-1, reads KAGVTQTPRYLIKTRGQQVTLSCSPISGHRSVSWYQQTPGQGLQFLFEYFSETQRNKGNFPGRFSGRQFSNSRSEMNVSTLELGDSALYLCASSLSGIGTGSRAFFGQGTRLTVV.

The chain employs TRBV27 and TRBJ2-1; 13 nucleotides align to TRBD2. The CDR3 runs to 17 residues. Germline CDR1 is MNHEY and CDR2 is SMNVEV (reference sequence). Trimming took 5 bases from V and 8 from J; bases not matched to a gene: 12. The CDR3 sequence is CASSTRTSGSKVYEQFF. The CDR3 DNA sequence: TGTGCCAGCAGTACCCGGACTAGCGGGAGTAAGGTGTATGAGCAGTTCTTC.

The V call is TRBV30, the J call TRBJ2-1, with 7 bases aligning to TRBD2. Trimming took 1 base from V and 12 from J; bases not matched to a gene: 3. This CDR3 comprises 11 residues. CDR1 and CDR2 (germline): GTSNPN, SVGIG (reference sequence). The DNA of the CDR3 is TGTGCCTGGAGTGGGACTAGTGTGCAGTTCTTC. Protein sequence: CAWSGTSVQFF.

V is TRBV5-1 and J is TRBJ2-3; 7 bases align to TRBD2. The trim removed 0 bases at V and 0 bases at J, leaving 7 bases unmatched. This CDR3 region has 17 residues. Germline V CDR1 and CDR2: SGHRS, YFSETQ. The CDR3 sequence is CASSLGEGPTSTDTQYF. CDR3 DNA: TGCGCCAGCAGCTTGGGGGAGGGCCCGACTAGCACAGATACGCAGTATTTT.

This chain joins TRBV27 and TRBJ2-7, with D possibly matching TRBD1 (6 bases). V gave up 1 base and J gave up 2 bases, with 9 bases separating them. CDR1 and CDR2 (germline): MNHEY, SMNVEV (reference sequence). This CDR3 spans 14 amino acids. The CDR3 bases are TGTGCCAGCAGTTTATTCAGGGGTCCCTACGAGCAGTACTTC. Translated: CASSLFRGPYEQYF.

Only a few counts were recorded for this clone. The chain links TRBV10-3 to TRBJ2-2; no clear D gene. CDR3 length: 13 amino acids. Germline CDR1 reads ENHRY; CDR2 reads SYGVKD. V shed 2 bases and J shed 4 bases, with 5 bases lying between them. In DNA, the CDR3 is TGTGCCATCAGTGAGCAGGTCACCGGGGAGCTGTTTTTT. Translated: CAISEQVTGELFF.

This clone occurred a few times. This rearrangement joins TRBV7-8 to TRBJ1-2, with D uncertain. Per the germline V gene, CDR1 is SGHVS and CDR2 is FQNEAQ. The CDR3 consists of 15 residues. The V end lost 2 bases, the J end lost 4 bases, and 14 bases lay between the germline ends. The CDR3 DNA sequence: TGTGCCAGCAGCTTATATTCCTCTGCGGGCTATGGCTACACCTTC. Protein: CASSLYSSAGYGYTF.

The chain joins TRBV7-3 to TRBJ1-2, with TRBD1 matching over 9 bases. The CDR3 totals 13 residues. Germline trimming cut 5 bases from V and 6 bases from J; bases unmatched to any gene: 4. Germline V gives CDR1 SGHTA, CDR2 FQGTGA. CDR3 DNA: TGTGCCAGCAGCCCCGGGACAGGGAATGGCTACACCTTC. This sequence encodes CASSPGTGNGYTF.

The rearrangement joins TRBV7-2 to TRBJ1-1; possibly TRBD1 for D (5 bases). Germline V lookup: CDR1 SGHTA, CDR2 FQGNSA. The CDR3 spans 15 residues. Trimming removed 5 bases from V and 4 bases from J, with 17 bases in between. The CDR3 sequence: CASSQNAGGTTEAFF. CDR3 nucleotides: TGTGCCAGCAGCCAAAACGCGGGGGGGACCACTGAAGCTTTCTTT.

The chain employs TRBV30 and TRBJ1-4; TRBD1 agrees at 9 bases. Germline loops: CDR1 GTSNPN, CDR2 SVGIG (reference sequence). The CDR3 length is 13 residues. The CDR3 here is CASSGGQGEKLFF. CDR3 nucleotides: TGTGCGAGCTCCGGGGGACAGGGTGAAAAACTGTTTTTT. The complete variable domain, with remaining parts taken from reference TRBV30 and TRBJ1-4, reads SQTIHQWPATLVQPVGSPLSLECTVEGTSNPNLYWYRQAAGRGLQLLFYSVGIGQISSEVPQNLSASRPQDRQFILSSKKLLLSDSGFYLCASSGGQGEKLFFGSGTQLSVL.

The genes are TRBV11-3 and TRBJ1-1; no reliable D call. The CDR3 runs 16 residues. Between the trimmed V and J ends, which lost 1 base and 0 bases, there was a span of 12 bases. Germline loops: CDR1 SGHNT, CDR2 YENEEA. CDR3 region: CASSLGISEMNTEAFF. Here the CDR3 DNA reads TGTGCCAGCAGCTTAGGAATCTCCGAGATGAACACTGAAGCTTTCTTT.

The rearrangement links TRBV27 to TRBJ2-3, with D maybe TRBD2 (5 bases). This CDR3 spans 13 amino acids. V was clipped by 2 bases and J by 8 bases, with 11 bases between them. In germline, CDR1 is MNHEY, CDR2 SMNVEV (reference sequence). CDR3 nucleotide sequence: TGTGCCAGCAGTTTAAAACTAGGGCCTACGCAGTATTTT. Protein product: CASSLKLGPTQYF.

The chain couples TRBV19 to TRBJ2-1; 11 positions agree with TRBD2. The V and J ends lost 8 bases and 9 bases, in that order; junction bases with no gene match: 6. The CDR3 runs 13 residues. Germline V lookup: CDR1 LNHDA, CDR2 SQIVND (reference sequence). The CDR3 loop is CASRTSGRIEQFF. CDR3 in DNA: TGTGCCAGTCGTACTAGCGGGAGAATTGAGCAGTTCTTC.

A single count supports this clone. This chain uses TRBV19 with TRBJ1-3; D is uncertain. Trimming removed 3 bases at V and 2 bases at J, with 8 bases between. The CDR3 is 14 residues long. Germline V lookup: CDR1 LNHDA, CDR2 SQIVND (reference sequence). CDR3 in DNA: TGTGCCAGTAGTATGCGGAGTGCTGGAAACACCATATATTTT. Translating it yields CASSMRSAGNTIYF.

This chain uses TRBV18 with TRBJ2-7; TRBD1 agrees at 9 bases. CDR3 length: 15 amino acids. The germline CDR1 and CDR2 sequences are KGHSH and LQKENI. V dropped 3 bases and J dropped 1; count of bases not matched to a gene: 4. The CDR3 nucleotides read TGTGCCAGCTCACCCCAGGGACAGGGATCCTACGAGCAGTACTTC. The encoded protein is CASSPQGQGSYEQYF.

The rearrangement links TRBV7-2 to TRBJ2-1; no firm D call. CDR1 and CDR2 (germline): SGHTA, FQGNSA. This CDR3 is 11 amino acids long. V was shortened by 5 bases and J by 10 bases, with 9 bases between the two germline ends. The CDR3 DNA reads TGTGCCAGCAGCCCCATGCGAGAGCAGTTCTTC. It yields the protein CASSPMREQFF.

This clone is a singleton in its sample. This chain uses TRBV2 with TRBJ2-3; D might be TRBD1 (7 bases). This CDR3 spans 15 amino acids. Trimming removed 6 bases at V and 0 bases at J, with 13 bases between. Looked up from germline, CDR1 is SNHLY and CDR2 is FYNNEI. Here the CDR3 DNA reads TGTGCCAGCAGGGAGGGACAGAGGAGCACAGATACGCAGTATTTT. Its protein product is CASREGQRSTDTQYF.

This chain joins TRBV27 and TRBJ1-2; D might be TRBD1 (6 bases). The CDR3 spans 15 residues. CDR1 and CDR2 (germline): MNHEY, SMNVEV (reference sequence). Trimming shortened V by 6 bases and J by 4 bases, and 18 bases separated the two germline ends. CDR3 DNA sequence: TGTGCCAGCAGCCCGACAGGCCCCGGAGGCTATGGCTACACCTTC. Translation gives CASSPTGPGGYGYTF.

The chain recombines TRBV5-1 with TRBJ2-1; D perhaps matches TRBD1 (5 bases). The CDR3 sequence is 13 residues long. Germline lookup yields CDR1 SGHRS and CDR2 YFSETQ. Between the trimmed V and J ends, which lost 7 bases and 5 bases, there was a span of 13 bases. The CDR3 region is CASGWQGHNEQFF. CDR3 nucleotide sequence: TGCGCCAGCGGCTGGCAGGGTCACAATGAGCAGTTCTTC.

In this sample, this clone turned up a few times. The rearrangement links TRBV11-2 to TRBJ2-7, with D unclear. The CDR3 totals 12 residues. Germline V lookup: CDR1 SGHAT, CDR2 FQNNGV. Trimming removed 2 bases at V and 2 bases at J, with 4 bases between. The CDR3 reads CASSLLAYEQYF. The CDR3 bases are TGTGCCAGCAGCTTACTAGCCTACGAGCAGTACTTC.

The chain links TRBV7-6 to TRBJ2-7; 15 bases are a match to TRBD2. CDR1 SGHVS and CDR2 FNYEAQ come from the germline V gene. V was clipped by 4 bases and J by 6 bases; unmatched bases: 1. The CDR3 extends over 14 amino acids. The CDR3 region is CASSSGLAGGEQYF. The CDR3 DNA sequence: TGTGCCAGCAGCTCGGGACTAGCGGGAGGCGAGCAGTACTTC.

The chain is built from TRBV7-7 and TRBJ2-7; D remains unclear. Deletions cut 5 bases from V and 1 base from J, with 9 bases between. From germline, CDR1 is SSHAT and CDR2 FNYEAQ (reference sequence). The CDR3 consists of 13 residues. CDR3 DNA sequence: TGTGCCAGCAGCAAGACACCTTCCTACGAGCAGTACTTC. Translated, it gives CASSKTPSYEQYF.

The rearrangement joins TRBV7-3 to TRBJ1-1; 7 bases line up with TRBD1. Per the germline V gene, CDR1 is SGHTA and CDR2 is FQGTGA. The CDR3 is made up of 14 amino acids. The V segment lost 1 base and the J segment 6 bases; nucleotides outside the gene matches: 5. In nucleotides, the CDR3 is TGTGCCAGCAGCTTAAAGGGGGCGGGATCTGAAGCTTTCTTT. This gives the protein CASSLKGAGSEAFF. Full variable domain (outside the CDR3, taken from reference TRBV7-3 and TRBJ1-1): GAGVSQTPSNKVTEKGKYVELRCDPISGHTALYWYRQSLGQGPEFLIYFQGTGAADDSGLPNDRFFAVRPEGSVSTLKIQRTERGDSAVYLCASSLKGAGSEAFFGQGTRLTVV.

The chain combines TRBV7-6 with TRBJ2-4, with D unclear. Trimming took 2 bases from V and 0 from J, leaving 17 bases between them. This CDR3 region has 18 residues. Germline V CDR1 and CDR2: SGHVS, FNYEAQ. Here the CDR3 DNA reads TGTGCCAGCAGCTTATCATACAGAGAAGACATAGCCAAAAACATTCAGTACTTC. Translating gives CASSLSYREDIAKNIQYF.

The rearrangement links TRBV5-1 to TRBJ2-3; TRBD1 agrees at 9 bases. The junction had 0 bases not matched to a gene; V was cut back by 0 bases and J by 1 base. The CDR3 contains 15 residues. The germline V gene has CDR1 SGHRS and CDR2 YFSETQ. This CDR3 reads CASSLGTGGTDTQYF. CDR3 bases: TGCGCCAGCAGCTTGGGGACAGGGGGCACAGATACGCAGTATTTT.

This rearrangement joins TRBV30 to TRBJ2-1; 14 nucleotides agree with TRBD2. Trimming took 4 bases from V and 8 from J; bases not matched to a gene: 13. Germline V CDR1 and CDR2: GTSNPN, SVGIG (reference sequence). The CDR3 loop spans 17 amino acids. As DNA, the CDR3 is TGTGCCTGGACCATGGGGGGGACTAGCGGGAGAGGGGATGAGCAGTTCTTC. The encoded protein is CAWTMGGTSGRGDEQFF.